This T cell receptor (beta chain) came from a study of shared clonotypes between healthy human individuals. Study-wide results and limits: Generation of non-shared clonotypes was less probable than generation of clonotypes shared by all four donors. Rarefaction showed that sequencing of sorted subsets was incomplete (despite large depth). Clonotype sharing levels among donors were expected to vary with sequencing depth.

This clone came up once. The antigen remains undetermined. Germline V gene sequence: CDR1 MGHRA, CDR2 YSYEKL. V dropped 0 bases and J dropped 0 bases, with 7 bases sitting between them. The CDR3 contains 15 residues. In the original processing: Sequence data from immunoSEQ were junction-only and lacked quality scores; consequently, filtering differed. Sequenced by immunoSEQ multiplex PCR; TCRdb stores in-frame clones only, minus some. V, J and clone size were drawn from that table, and D and trimming were deduced from the DNA. The profile shows about 2 million clones, less than 95% of them singletons. CD45RO-negative cells were positively selected for CCR7, leaving out terminally differentiated effector memory CD45RA+ cells.

Sequenced material: naive CD8+ T cells sorted from blood. The chain employs TRBV4-1 and TRBJ2-3; unclear D gene. This TCR was sampled from a man in his late teens or twenties in good health. CDR3 amino acids: CASSQDEFSTDTQYF. CDR3 coding DNA: TGCGCCAGCAGCCAAGATGAGTTTAGCACAGATACGCAGTATTTT.